The 5 T cell receptor beta chains in this list originate from one sample, sequenced in a study of blood T cell repertoires in COVID-19. Only in-frame clones appear in the TCRdb table, and some are missing; sequencing was by immunoSEQ multiplex PCR. The sample gives about 270,000 clones, 88% of which show up once; 3% is in the top ten. The sample was PBMCs or T cells enriched from blood (not recorded which). Receptors were obtained from a woman aged 50 to 60 who had recovered from COVID-19.

The V call is TRBV18, the J call TRBJ2-7, with a weak D call TRBD2 (5 bases). V lost 3 bases and J lost 6, with 12 bases in between. The germline gives CDR1 KGHSH, CDR2 LQKENI. The CDR3 contains 13 residues. The CDR3 DNA sequence: TGTGCCAGCTCACCTCGCACTAGTGGCGAGCAGTACTTC. Its translation is CASSPRTSGEQYF.

The V call is TRBV7-3, the J call TRBJ1-1; 7 bases line up with TRBD1. V was clipped by 2 bases and J by 5 bases; unmatched bases: 5. This CDR3 is 14 amino acids long. Germline V gene data show CDR1 as SGHTA and CDR2 as FQGTGA. CDR3 region: CASSLSAGGTEAFF. CDR3 DNA sequence: TGTGCCAGCAGCTTATCGGCAGGGGGGACTGAAGCTTTCTTT.

The chain joins TRBV4-1 to TRBJ1-1; the D is unclear. The CDR3 is made up of 14 amino acids. CDR1 and CDR2 (germline): MGHRA, YSYEKL. Trimming stripped 5 bases from V and 1 base from J, with 11 bases between. CDR3 residues: CASSGPLRNTEAFF. As DNA, the CDR3 is TGCGCCAGCAGCGGTCCGTTGAGGAACACTGAAGCTTTCTTT.

J is TRBJ1-5 and V is TRBV19; possible D gene TRBD1, 6 bases. Germline assignment: CDR1 LNHDA and CDR2 SQIVND (reference sequence). CDR3 length: 16 amino acids. Trimming pared 3 bases from V and 5 bases from J, leaving 17 bases between. This chain's CDR3 is CASSIGVGTSYQPQHF. The CDR3 nucleotides are TGTGCCAGTAGTATTGGGGTGGGGACAAGTTATCAGCCCCAGCATTTT.

V is TRBV2 and J is TRBJ1-2, with D uncertain. CDR1 SNHLY and CDR2 FYNNEI come from the germline V gene. Trimming pared 0 bases from V and 0 bases from J, leaving 8 bases between. The CDR3 has 15 amino acids. This CDR3 reads CASSEAGAANYGYTF. The CDR3 DNA reads as TGTGCCAGCAGTGAAGCGGGCGCAGCTAACTATGGCTACACCTTC.